In this sample, the clone carrying this T cell receptor beta chain turned up a few times. Its specificity is unknown. The data belong to a study of beta chain features in type 1 diabetes. Study observations and caveats: cDNA-based reads could over-represent cells with high TCR expression. Across all four CD4+ subsets, people with type 1 diabetes showed modestly shorter TCRB CDR3s. In these data, an HLA type influence on TCRB rearrangement remained unresolved.

Markers CD45RO/CCR7/CD25/CD127/CD95/CD27 served to sort CD4+ naive, central memory, regulatory and stem cell-like memory cells. CDR1 is SGHNT and CDR2 is YENEEA in the germline V gene. CDR3 size: 12 residues. The V gene lost 7 bases and the J gene lost 5 bases, with 9 bases spanning the gap. Expressed TCRB transcripts were sequenced, since all the RNA that had been isolated was reverse transcribed. Method: immunoSEQ multiplex PCR; TCRdb's copy keeps in-frame clones and lacks some. The sample holds over 650,000 clones, more than 13% seen once. This TCR was sampled from a man aged 18 to 29 with type 1 diabetes. The genes are TRBV11-3 and TRBJ2-4; D is undetermined. Sequencing used naive CD4+ T cells from blood. The CDR3 loop is CASKSSENIQYF. CDR3 DNA: TGTGCCAGCAAGAGTTCGGAAAACATTCAGTACTTC.